A selection of T cell receptor beta chains follows, all from one sample in a study of T-cell memory formation after mild COVID-19. Using its own MiXCR run on the 5' RACE reads, TCRdb lists one record per CDR3 protein. The sample has fewer than 650,000 distinct CDR3 sequences, around 15% seen once. Sequencing was performed on PBMCs or a T cell subset sorted from them (not recorded which). The receptors here all came from an adult woman who had mild COVID-19 (a few samples of this study predate the infection). Cell type and time point are not known. Each CDR3 is given with its conserved first and last residue. The D gene is left open where the match is weak. Clone size is stated in some rows and not others, as once, few, many or a class when expanded.

>TRBD1|few|TRBJ2-7|TRBV4-1
CASSRETGGYEQYF
TGCGCCAGCAGCCGAGAGACAGGGGGCTACGAGCAGTACTTC
>NA|few|TRBJ1-6|TRBV7-8
CASSQWVGGRGNSPLHF
TGTGCCAGCAGCCAATGGGTCGGGGGCCGAGGAAATTCACCCCTCCACTTT
>NA|once|TRBJ1-5|TRBV18
CASSRGAGNQPQHF
TGTGCCAGCTCACGGGGGGCTGGCAATCAGCCCCAGCATTTT
>NA|NA|TRBJ2-1|TRBV7-9
CASSPGGGGDKFF
TGTGCCAGCAGCCCCGGGGGTGGGGGGGACAAGTTCTTC
>TRBD1|NA|TRBJ1-5|TRBV6-5
CASRPGQGRVQPQHF
TGTGCCAGCAGACCCGGACAGGGACGAGTGCAGCCCCAGCATTTT
>NA|few|TRBJ2-6|TRBV4-2
CASSQDTTGANVLTF
TGTGCCAGCAGCCAAGATACGACTGGGGCCAACGTCCTGACTTTC
>NA|few|TRBJ1-1|TRBV3-1
CASTLGGRIGTEAFF
TGTGCCAGCACCCTGGGGGGGCGGATAGGCACTGAAGCTTTCTTT
>NA|few|TRBJ2-2|TRBV29-1
CSVVYPRSNTGELFF
TGCAGCGTTGTCTATCCGAGGTCGAACACCGGGGAGCTGTTTTTT
>NA|NA|TRBJ1-1|TRBV12-3/TRBV12-4
CASSFRAEAFF
TGTGCCAGCAGTTTCAGGGCTGAAGCTTTCTTT
>TRBD2|NA|TRBJ2-3|TRBV29-1
CSAGTSGRAEDTQYF
TGCAGCGCTGGGACTAGCGGGAGGGCCGAAGATACGCAGTATTTT
>NA|few|TRBJ1-1|TRBV2
CASSLLLRGRGNTEAFF
TGTGCCAGCAGCCTTTTGCTTCGGGGTCGGGGGAACACTGAAGCTTTCTTT
>TRBD1|NA|TRBJ2-5|TRBV7-9
CASSLDGQGRQETQYF
TGTGCCAGCAGCTTAGACGGACAGGGCCGACAAGAGACCCAGTACTTC
>TRBD1|NA|TRBJ2-1|TRBV24-1
CATSDRQGSYNEQFF
TGTGCCACCAGTGACAGACAGGGCTCCTACAATGAGCAGTTCTTC
>NA|once|TRBJ2-2|TRBV24-1
CATSPGATGGELFF
TGTGCCACCTCTCCGGGGGCGACGGGCGGGGAGCTGTTTTTT
>TRBD1|NA|TRBJ1-1|TRBV6-5
CASRLGQGGDTEAFF
TGTGCCAGCAGACTGGGACAGGGAGGGGACACTGAAGCTTTCTTT
>NA|few|TRBJ1-4|TRBV5-1
CASSLRGPTNEKLFF
TGCGCCAGCAGCCTGAGGGGACCAACTAATGAAAAACTGTTTTTT
>NA|once|TRBJ1-3|TRBV20-1
CSARATNRGNTIYF
TGCAGTGCTAGAGCGACGAACCGAGGGAACACCATATATTTT
>NA|many|TRBJ2-3|TRBV4-3
CASSQGEARTDTQYF
TGCGCCAGCAGCCAAGGGGAGGCTCGCACAGATACGCAGTATTTT
>TRBD1|NA|TRBJ1-2|TRBV4-1
CASSYSSGDSYGYTF
TGCGCCAGCAGCTACAGTTCAGGGGACAGCTATGGCTACACCTTC
>NA|NA|TRBJ1-5|TRBV5-1
CASSLAGGIGQPQHF
TGCGCCAGCAGCTTGGCCGGGGGAATCGGCCAGCCCCAGCATTTT
>NA|many|TRBJ1-5|TRBV29-1
CSVGGGRDQPQHF
TGCAGCGTGGGGGGGGGCCGAGATCAGCCCCAGCATTTT
>TRBD2|few|TRBJ2-5|TRBV30
CAWSPPLAPRQETQYF
TGTGCCTGGAGTCCCCCACTAGCGCCCCGACAAGAGACCCAGTACTTC
>NA|NA|TRBJ1-2|TRBV19
CASRTTNYGYTF
TGTGCCAGTAGGACCACTAACTATGGCTACACCTTC
>TRBD1|few|TRBJ2-2|TRBV14
CASSIRQGGSGELFF
TGTGCCAGCAGCATTCGACAGGGGGGCTCCGGGGAGCTGTTTTTT
>TRBD1|many|TRBJ1-6|TRBV18
CASSQDRKNSPLHF
TGTGCCAGCTCACAGGACAGGAAAAATTCACCCCTCCACTTT
>NA|few|TRBJ2-7|TRBV5-1
CASSPGLREYEQYF
TGCGCCAGCAGCCCGGGACTTCGTGAATACGAGCAGTACTTC
>TRBD2|few|TRBJ2-5|TRBV3-1
CASRPRGGTETQYF
TGTGCCAGCCGCCCTAGGGGAGGGACGGAGACCCAGTACTTC
>TRBD2|few|TRBJ2-1|TRBV7-2
CASSLEAVETSPYNEQFF
TGTGCCAGCAGCTTAGAGGCCGTGGAGACTAGCCCTTACAATGAGCAGTTCTTC